This TCR beta chain is drawn from a study of T cells in narcolepsy. Study background: Healthy controls were enrolled alongside patients with narcolepsy type 1 or type 2. General study results and limits: HCRT-specific and TRIB2-specific autoreactive clonotypes appeared among same-patient CSF and blood CD4+ clonotypes. Some memory CD4+ repertoires had no autoreactive clone sequences. Blood of same and different patients, but not healthy controls, reportedly held recurring autoreactive clonotypes.

Profiled with immunoSEQ multiplex PCR; TCRdb holds only in-frame clones, not every one. The sample carries 30,000 to 40,000 clones, approximately 77% recorded once. The CDR3 contains 13 residues. Trimming removed 2 bases from V and 10 bases from J, with 12 bases in between. The V gene's germline CDR1 is KGHSH and CDR2 LQKENI. Only one count was recorded for this clone. The antigen remains undetermined. The specimen sequenced was memory (CD45RA-) CD4+ T cells from blood. This sequence was found in a human donor in good health. The rearrangement joins TRBV18 to TRBJ2-1; a weak D match, TRBD2 (7 bases). The CDR3 DNA reads TGTGCCAGCTCACCAAAGGGGGGGGCGGAGCAGTTCTTC. Its translation: CASSPKGGAEQFF.